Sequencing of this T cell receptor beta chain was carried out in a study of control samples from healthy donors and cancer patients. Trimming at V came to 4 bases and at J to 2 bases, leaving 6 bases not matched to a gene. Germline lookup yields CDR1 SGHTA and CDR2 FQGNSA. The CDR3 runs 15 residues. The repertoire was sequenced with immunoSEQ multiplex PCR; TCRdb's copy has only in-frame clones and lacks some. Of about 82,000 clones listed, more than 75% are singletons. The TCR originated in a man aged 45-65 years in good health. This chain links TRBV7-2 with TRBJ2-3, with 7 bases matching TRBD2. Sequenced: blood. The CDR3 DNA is TGTGCCAGCAGCTCCCCCGGGGGGAACACAGATACGCAGTATTTT. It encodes CASSSPGGNTDTQYF.